The next 13 T cell receptor beta chains were all read from a single sample in a study of blood T cell repertoires in COVID-19. This table comes from immunoSEQ multiplex PCR, and its TCRdb copy is limited to in-frame clones, with some not included. The sample lists about 370,000 clones, 90% occurring once. Material for sequencing was peripheral blood. The receptors stem from a man between 18 and 29 years old with active or convalescent COVID-19.

The chain employs TRBV2 and TRBJ1-2; 7 nucleotides line up with TRBD1. In germline, CDR1 is SNHLY, CDR2 FYNNEI. CDR3 size: 13 residues. V gave up 6 bases and J gave up 6 bases; unmatched junction bases: 7. In nucleotides, the CDR3 is TGTGCCAGCAGCCTGACAGGGATTGATGGCTACACCTTC. It specifies CASSLTGIDGYTF.

The chain joins TRBV24-1 to TRBJ2-1; TRBD1 matches 11 bases. V was clipped by 4 bases and J by 6 bases; unmatched bases: 7. Looked up from germline, CDR1 is KGHDR and CDR2 is SFDVKD. This CDR3 comprises 16 residues. The chain's CDR3 is CATSDPGQGVGNEQFF. The CDR3 DNA follows: TGTGCCACCAGTGACCCGGGACAGGGGGTTGGCAATGAGCAGTTCTTC.

The chain recombines TRBV9 with TRBJ2-5, with 8 bases aligning to TRBD2. Germline assignment: CDR1 SGDLS and CDR2 YYNGEE. V gave up 4 bases and J gave up 2 bases; unmatched junction bases: 4. The CDR3 has 14 residues. CDR3 amino acids: CASSSTSAQETQYF. DNA for the CDR3: TGTGCCAGCAGCTCGACTAGCGCACAAGAGACCCAGTACTTC.

The chain uses TRBV27 and TRBJ2-4; the match to TRBD1 covers 9 bases. From germline, CDR1 is MNHEY and CDR2 SMNVEV (reference sequence). This CDR3 has 14 residues. V lost 3 bases and J lost 6; bases outside the gene matches: 3. In DNA form, the CDR3 reads TGTGCCAGCAGTTTGGGGACAGGGAGAAACATTCAGTACTTC. Encoded protein: CASSLGTGRNIQYF.

The chain combines TRBV19 with TRBJ2-7, with 10 positions matching TRBD2. The CDR3 length is 19 residues. V lost 3 bases, J lost 0 bases, and 14 bases stayed unmatched. From germline, CDR1 is LNHDA and CDR2 SQIVND (reference sequence). CDR3 in DNA: TGTGCCAGTAGTATGGTCCTAGCGGGAGTTCACTCAAGCTCCTACGAGCAGTACTTC. It yields the protein CASSMVLAGVHSSSYEQYF.

The chain links TRBV29-1 to TRBJ2-3; tentatively, D is TRBD2 (6 bases). V was trimmed by 6 bases and J by 3 bases, leaving 19 bases between them. Germline lookup yields CDR1 SQVTM and CDR2 ANQGSEA. The CDR3 is 15 amino acids. CDR3 sequence (DNA): TGCAGCGTCCATGTTGGGGGGATGGGGACAGATACGCAGTATTTT. Translated: CSVHVGGMGTDTQYF.

The genes are TRBV18 and TRBJ2-1, with 12 bases matching TRBD2. CDR3 length: 15 residues. J gave up 6 bases and V 1 base, and 1 base lay outside the gene matches. The germline gives CDR1 KGHSH, CDR2 LQKENI. CDR3 sequence reads: CASSPRTSGTNEQFF. In DNA form, the CDR3 reads TGTGCCAGCTCACCACGGACTAGCGGGACCAATGAGCAGTTCTTC. Full variable domain (rest looked up from reference TRBV18 and TRBJ2-1): NAGVMQNPRHLVRRRGQEARLRCSPMKGHSHVYWYRQLPEEGLKFMVYLQKENIIDESGMPKERFSAEFPKEGPSILRIQQVVRGDSAAYFCASSPRTSGTNEQFFGPGTRLTVL.

The V call is TRBV9, the J call TRBJ2-5; TRBD1 matches at 7 bases. CDR1 and CDR2 (germline): SGDLS, YYNGEE. The CDR3 is 15 residues long. V shed 3 bases, J shed 3 bases, and the junction held 8 bases outside the gene matches. The CDR3 nucleotides are TGTGCCAGCAGCGCGAACCCGGGACAGAAAGAGACCCAGTACTTC. It specifies CASSANPGQKETQYF.

This clone was recorded a few times. The chain uses TRBV5-1 and TRBJ1-3; D gene unclear. V lost 0 bases, J lost 1 base, and 8 bases lay in between. The CDR3 spans 15 residues. The germline V gene encodes CDR1 SGHRS and CDR2 YFSETQ. The CDR3 spells CASSLGSGSGNTIYF. Written as DNA, the CDR3 is TGCGCCAGCAGCTTGGGGTCAGGATCTGGAAACACCATATATTTT.

The chain couples TRBV27 to TRBJ1-1; D might be TRBD1 (6 bases). CDR1 is MNHEY and CDR2 is SMNVEV in the germline V gene (reference sequence). The CDR3 length is 16 residues. Trimming took 6 bases from V and 1 from J, leaving 18 bases between them. The CDR3 region is CASSKLPGHSNTEAFF. Here the CDR3 DNA reads TGTGCCAGCAGCAAGCTACCGGGACACTCGAACACTGAAGCTTTCTTT.

V and J are TRBV5-4 and TRBJ2-4, with 8 bases aligning to TRBD1. The trim removed 6 bases at V and 7 bases at J, leaving 6 bases unmatched. CDR1 and CDR2 from the germline V gene are SGHNT and YYREEE (reference sequence). The CDR3 is 13 amino acids. CDR3 sequence reads: CASTRDRGNIQYF. The CDR3, as DNA: TGTGCCAGCACCAGAGACAGGGGCAACATTCAGTACTTC.

The chain recombines TRBV28 with TRBJ2-3; 10 nucleotides line up with TRBD2. Germline CDR1 is MDHEN and CDR2 is SYDVKM. This CDR3 is built from 19 residues. Unmatched junction bases numbered 16, after V lost 4 bases and J lost 3 bases. Written as DNA, the CDR3 is TGTGCCAGCAGTTCTCGAAGATGGACTAGCGGAGAGGAGACAGATACGCAGTATTTT. Translated: CASSSRRWTSGEETDTQYF.

This clone came up a few times. The chain has TRBV19 and TRBJ2-7; 8 bases match TRBD2. CDR3 length: 14 amino acids. The trim removed 3 bases at V and 6 bases at J, leaving 7 bases unmatched. Germline CDR1 is LNHDA and CDR2 is SQIVND (reference sequence). CDR3 DNA sequence: TGTGCCAGTAGTATTACAGGGACTAGAATCGAGCAGTACTTC. Amino acid sequence: CASSITGTRIEQYF.